This is a list of T cell receptor beta chains from one sample in a study of CD8+CD57+ T cells in acquired aplastic anemia. TCRdb re-derived calls from the reads in MiXCR, one entry per CDR3 protein. The sample holds some 170,000 distinct CDR3 sequences; less than 60% are singletons and the top ten take under 1.2%. The sequencing input was sorted CD4+, CD8+, or CD8+CD57+ T cells (not recorded which) from PBMCs. The receptors originated from a human donor with aplastic anemia. CDR3s include the opening cysteine and the closing phenylalanine or tryptophan. The order of the fields is clone size, J gene, V gene, D gene, CDR3 protein, CDR3 DNA. The D gene is left open where the match is weak. A row's size may be missing; if present it is once, few, many or a size class.

>.|TRBJ2-1|TRBV2|TRBD2
CASSDGTSGGAYNEQFF
TGTGCCAGCAGTGATGGGACTAGCGGGGGGGCCTACAATGAGCAGTTCTTC
>.|TRBJ1-1|TRBV5-8|TRBD1
CASSLRTGSEAFF
TGTGCCAGCAGCTTGCGGACAGGGTCTGAAGCTTTCTTT
>.|TRBJ1-2|TRBV12-3/TRBV12-4|.
CASSLGASRGGYTF
TGTGCCAGCAGTTTAGGTGCCTCTCGAGGAGGCTACACCTTC
>many|TRBJ2-2|TRBV4-3|.
CASSQEQNTGELFF
TGCGCCAGCAGCCAAGAACAGAACACCGGGGAGCTGTTTTTT
>.|TRBJ2-5|TRBV5-1|TRBD2
CASSGTSGPETQYF
TGCGCCAGCAGTGGGACTAGCGGTCCGGAGACCCAGTACTTC
>many|TRBJ2-1|TRBV10-1|.
CATKDPSSANEQFF
TGCGCCACCAAGGACCCGAGTTCTGCCAATGAGCAGTTCTTC
>.|TRBJ2-7|TRBV25-1|.
CASSSAGSVVSYEQYF
TGTGCCAGCAGCTCCGCAGGGAGCGTCGTATCCTACGAGCAGTACTTC
>.|TRBJ2-3|TRBV20-1|TRBD1
CSARDEDRADTQYF
TGCAGTGCTAGAGATGAGGACAGGGCAGATACGCAGTATTTT
>.|TRBJ2-1|TRBV10-3|TRBD2
CAISETGTSGPEQFF
TGTGCCATCAGTGAGACCGGGACTAGCGGTCCTGAGCAGTTCTTC
>many|TRBJ2-5|TRBV10-3|TRBD1
CAISEGTGGQETQYF
TGTGCCATCAGTGAGGGGACAGGGGGGCAAGAGACCCAGTACTTC
>many|TRBJ1-1|TRBV29-1|TRBD1
CSVPGQGNTEAFF
TGCAGCGTGCCGGGACAGGGGAACACTGAAGCTTTCTTT
>.|TRBJ2-3|TRBV20-1|.
CSASRAADTQYF
TGCAGTGCTAGCCGGGCTGCAGATACGCAGTATTTT
>.|TRBJ2-1|TRBV2|TRBD2
CASRLAGTQTDEQFF
TGTGCCAGCAGGCTAGCGGGGACACAAACCGATGAGCAGTTCTTC
>.|TRBJ2-7|TRBV7-8|TRBD2
CASSQRGGYEQYF
TGTGCCAGCAGTCAACGCGGGGGCTACGAGCAGTACTTC
>many|TRBJ1-1|TRBV10-3|TRBD1
CAISPTGTNTEAFF
TGTGCCATCAGCCCGACAGGGACGAACACTGAAGCTTTCTTT
>many|TRBJ2-4|TRBV7-8|.
CASSLDADLAKNIQYF
TGTGCCAGCAGCTTAGATGCTGACCTAGCCAAAAACATTCAGTACTTC
>many|TRBJ2-1|TRBV5-4|TRBD2
CASSFTLAGADEQFF
TGTGCCAGCAGCTTTACCCTAGCGGGGGCGGATGAGCAGTTCTTC
>.|TRBJ1-4|TRBV24-1|.
CATSDSQIEKLFF
TGTGCCACCAGTGATTCCCAGATCGAAAAACTGTTTTTT
>.|TRBJ2-3|TRBV12-3/TRBV12-4|.
CASSFLRGTDTQYF
TGTGCCAGCAGTTTCTTAAGGGGCACAGATACGCAGTATTTT
>many|TRBJ1-5|TRBV20-1|TRBD1
CSAPKTGNDQPQHF
TGCAGTGCCCCTAAGACAGGGAATGATCAGCCCCAGCATTTT
>many|TRBJ2-1|TRBV3-1|TRBD2
CASSQTSGGYNEQFF
TGTGCCAGCAGCCAGACTAGCGGGGGCTACAATGAGCAGTTCTTC
>many|TRBJ1-4|TRBV12-3/TRBV12-4|.
CASSNGQPREKLFF
TGTGCCAGCAGTAACGGACAACCTCGGGAAAAACTGTTTTTT
>many|TRBJ1-2|TRBV7-3|TRBD1
CASSLGLGQGAGGYTF
TGTGCCAGCAGCTTAGGTCTTGGACAGGGGGCAGGCGGCTACACCTTC
>once|TRBJ2-7|TRBV7-9|TRBD1
CASSPGQGMYEQYF
TGTGCCAGCAGCCCCGGACAGGGAATGTACGAGCAGTACTTC
>.|TRBJ1-1|TRBV4-2|TRBD1
CASSPGGQVITEAFF
TGTGCCAGCAGCCCTGGAGGACAGGTGATCACTGAAGCTTTCTTT
>.|TRBJ2-7|TRBV19|.
CASSMREVGYEQYF
TGTGCCAGTAGTATGAGGGAAGTGGGCTACGAGCAGTACTTC
>.|TRBJ2-3|TRBV7-2|TRBD2
CASSYSGGLTDTQYF
TGTGCCAGCAGCTATAGCGGGGGGCTCACAGATACGCAGTATTTT
>many|TRBJ1-3|TRBV27|TRBD1
CASSNTGVGNTIYF
TGTGCCAGCAGCAATACAGGGGTTGGAAACACCATATATTTT
>many|TRBJ1-4|TRBV5-6|.
CASSPDSRNEKLFF
TGTGCCAGCAGCCCCGACAGCCGTAATGAAAAACTGTTTTTT
>.|TRBJ1-5|TRBV6-5|.
CASSYSVREPQHF
TGTGCCAGCAGTTACTCGGTAAGGGAGCCCCAGCATTTT
>.|TRBJ1-2|TRBV2|.
CASSDGGLGGYTF
TGTGCCAGCAGTGATGGGGGGTTGGGTGGCTACACCTTC
>many|TRBJ2-1|TRBV20-1|.
CSVILPGSSYNEQFF
TGCAGTGTCATCTTACCGGGGAGCTCCTACAATGAGCAGTTCTTC
>many|TRBJ2-5|TRBV7-4|TRBD2
CASSLERASGGAGKTQYF
TGTGCCAGCAGCTTAGAACGGGCTAGCGGGGGGGCGGGAAAGACCCAGTACTTC
>.|TRBJ1-6|TRBV7-3|.
CASSLRGEDSPLHF
TGTGCCAGCAGCCTCAGGGGTGAGGATTCACCCCTCCACTTT
>.|TRBJ2-2|TRBV24-1|.
CATSDPRGNTGELFF
TGTGCCACCAGTGACCCACGGGGTAACACCGGGGAGCTGTTTTTT
>many|TRBJ2-2|TRBV2|TRBD1
CASKKTGTGGGELFF
TGTGCCAGCAAGAAAACCGGGACAGGAGGGGGGGAGCTGTTTTTT
>once|TRBJ2-3|TRBV2|.
CANTGGLFTDTQYF
TGTGCCAACACTGGAGGCTTATTCACAGATACGCAGTATTTT
>many|TRBJ1-6|TRBV7-9|TRBD1
CASSIYRDRGNSPLHF
TGTGCCAGCAGCATCTACCGGGACAGGGGTAATTCACCCCTCCACTTT
>many|TRBJ2-3|TRBV5-1|.
CASRDSYTDTQYF
TGCGCCAGCAGGGACAGCTACACAGATACGCAGTATTTT
>.|TRBJ2-1|TRBV3-1|TRBD2
CASNRASGGSSYNEQFF
TGTGCCAGCAATCGGGCTAGCGGGGGGAGCTCCTACAATGAGCAGTTCTTC
>many|TRBJ2-7|TRBV2|.
CASRRTFYEQYF
TGTGCCAGCAGACGGACCTTCTACGAGCAGTACTTC
>.|TRBJ2-6|TRBV10-2|.
CASSDSWAPGANVLTF
TGCGCCAGCAGTGACTCGTGGGCGCCCGGGGCCAACGTCCTGACTTTC
>.|TRBJ2-3|TRBV2|TRBD1
CASGPGTGSPYF
TGTGCCAGCGGACCGGGGACAGGGTCTCCGTATTTT
>.|TRBJ2-1|TRBV10-3|TRBD2
CAIRSGGISYNEQSF
TGTGCCATTAGGTCGGGGGGAATTTCCTACAATGAGCAGTCCTTC
>.|TRBJ2-7|TRBV7-2|.
CASSLADVTLYEQYF
TGTGCCAGCAGCTTAGCGGATGTCACCCTCTACGAGCAGTACTTC
>.|TRBJ2-1|TRBV10-3|TRBD2
CAISSRTSGVTYNEQFF
TGTGCCATCAGCAGCCGGACTAGCGGGGTAACCTACAATGAGCAGTTCTTC